This T cell receptor beta chain emerged from a study of blood T cell repertoires in COVID-19. Study-level background: Sites in the United States, Italy and Spain provided acute and convalescent COVID-19 samples.

Sequencing was performed with immunoSEQ multiplex PCR; in TCRdb, only in-frame clones are kept and a portion is missing. The sample lists 60,000 to 70,000 clones, roughly 80% seen once, with about 40% in the top ten. CDR1 SGHRS and CDR2 YFSETQ come from the germline V gene. Trimming stripped 5 bases from V and 2 bases from J, with 16 bases between. This CDR3 comprises 15 residues. The gene calls are TRBV5-1 and TRBJ1-2, with D unresolved. The TCR comes from a human donor in a cohort sampled during active COVID-19. The source material was peripheral blood. CDR3 sequence reads: CASSEWSGGNYGYTF. The CDR3 DNA follows: TGCGCCAGCAGTGAATGGTCAGGAGGGAACTATGGCTACACCTTC.